This section outlines one T cell receptor beta chain sequence together with its context. The data originate from a study of T cell changes during pregnancy in multiple sclerosis. CDR1 and CDR2 from the germline V gene are SNHLY and FYNNEI. Trimming removed 6 bases from V and 7 bases from J, with 12 bases in between. This CDR3 comprises 13 residues. Here immunoSEQ multiplex PCR was the method, and the copy in TCRdb shows in-frame clones only, minus some. The sample gives over 100,000 clones, more than 85% of which show up once; 1.5% is in the top ten. The material sequenced was peripheral blood, taken in the third trimester of pregnancy. The clonotype was recovered from a female donor with multiple sclerosis, enrolled in a pregnancy study. This chain links TRBV2 with TRBJ1-4; maybe TRBD1 (6 bases). Here the CDR3 DNA reads TGTGCCAGCAGGACCGACAGGTTTGAAAAACTGTTTTTT. Residues: CASRTDRFEKLFF.